This passage covers 3 T cell receptor beta chains from one sample sequenced in a study of T cell responses to AZD1222 COVID-19 vaccine. Produced via immunoSEQ multiplex PCR; TCRdb's table is partial and in-frame only. This table has 140,000 to 150,000 clones, under 95% appearing once. The source was peripheral blood, collected 28 days after the second dose of the MenACWY control vaccine. The source is an adult who received the MenACWY meningococcal vaccine as a control.

The rearrangement uses TRBV7-3 and TRBJ2-5; D gene ambiguous. The V end lost 2 bases, the J end lost 1 base, and 11 bases lay between the germline ends. Germline V gene data show CDR1 as SGHTA and CDR2 as FQGTGA. The CDR3 spans 15 residues. CDR3 residues: CASSLLGRRQETQYF. DNA of the CDR3: TGTGCCAGCAGCTTATTAGGCCGACGCCAAGAGACCCAGTACTTC.

The chain is built from TRBV7-2 and TRBJ2-1, with 10 nucleotides matching TRBD1. The V segment lost 0 bases and the J segment 4 bases; nucleotides outside the gene matches: 0. Germline CDR1 is SGHTA and CDR2 is FQGNSA. The CDR3 runs 15 residues. CDR3 in amino acids: CASSLAGQGYNEQFF. In DNA form, the CDR3 reads TGTGCCAGCAGCTTAGCGGGACAGGGGTACAATGAGCAGTTCTTC.

Here the CDR3 reads CASSPAAGLNTEAFF. CDR3 coding DNA: TGTGCCAGCAGCCCGGCGGCGGGATTGAACACTGAAGCTTTCTTT. This sequence joins TRBV7-9 and TRBJ1-1; unclear D gene. The CDR3 runs 15 residues. With 5 bases removed from V and 0 bases from J, the gap between germline ends came to 13 bases. Germline CDR1 and CDR2: SEHNR and FQNEAQ (reference sequence).